What follows describes a single T cell receptor beta chain. The antigen is unknown. This specimen comes from a study of response to subunit inactivated influenza vaccine. TCRdb redid the calling of the RT-PCR reads with MiXCR, one entry per CDR3 protein. The repertoire holds about 500,000 distinct CDR3 sequences, with approximately 15% as singletons. Germline CDR1 LGHNA, CDR2 YSLEER. The CDR3 extends over 13 amino acids. Whole-study results and caveats: Few new T cells, the authors suggested, are recruited by each seasonal influenza vaccination.

The source was CD4+ T cells sorted from PBMCs, collected 23 to 25 months after vaccination. The TCR sequence derives from a man aged 45 to 75 who received an inactivated influenza vaccine. The chain has TRBV4-3 and TRBJ2-7; 7 bases align to TRBD2. TRBJ2-1 matches the DNA end more closely, so the J call is doubtful. CDR3 DNA sequence: TGCGCCAGCAGCCAAAATAGGGACTACGAGCAGTTCTTC. Protein product: CASSQNRDYEQFF.